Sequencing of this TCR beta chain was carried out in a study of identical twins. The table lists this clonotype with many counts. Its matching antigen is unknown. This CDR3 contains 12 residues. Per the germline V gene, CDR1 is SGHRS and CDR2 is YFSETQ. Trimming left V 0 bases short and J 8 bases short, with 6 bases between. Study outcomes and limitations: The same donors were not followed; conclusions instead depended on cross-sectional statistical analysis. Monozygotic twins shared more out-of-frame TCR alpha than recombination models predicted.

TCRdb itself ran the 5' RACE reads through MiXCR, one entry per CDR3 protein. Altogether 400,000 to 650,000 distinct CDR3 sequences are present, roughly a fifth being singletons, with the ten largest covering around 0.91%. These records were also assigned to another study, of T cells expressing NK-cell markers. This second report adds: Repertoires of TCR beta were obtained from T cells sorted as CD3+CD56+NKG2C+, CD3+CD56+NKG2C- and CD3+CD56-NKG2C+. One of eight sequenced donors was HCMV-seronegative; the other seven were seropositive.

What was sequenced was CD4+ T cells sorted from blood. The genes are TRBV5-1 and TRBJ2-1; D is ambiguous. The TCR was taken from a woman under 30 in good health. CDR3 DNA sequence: TGCGCCAGCAGCTTGGGGTGGGATGAGCAGTTCTTC. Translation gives CASSLGWDEQFF.